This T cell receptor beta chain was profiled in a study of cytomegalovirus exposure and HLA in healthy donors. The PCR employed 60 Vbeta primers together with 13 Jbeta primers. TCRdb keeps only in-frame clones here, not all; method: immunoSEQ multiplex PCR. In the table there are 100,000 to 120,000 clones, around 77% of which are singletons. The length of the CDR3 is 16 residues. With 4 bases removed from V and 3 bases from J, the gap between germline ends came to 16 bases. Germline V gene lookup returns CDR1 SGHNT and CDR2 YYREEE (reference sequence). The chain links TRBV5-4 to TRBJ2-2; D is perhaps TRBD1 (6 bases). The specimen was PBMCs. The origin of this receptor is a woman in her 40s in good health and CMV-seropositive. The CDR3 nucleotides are TGTGCCAGCAGCCCCCCTCCAGGGGAACACACCGGGGAGCTGTTTTTT. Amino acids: CASSPPPGEHTGELFF.